Included here is one T cell receptor (beta chain) sequence, with context. Antigen: not known. Each HIV participant was treated in the United States. Roughly 0.85-10 million cryopreserved PBMC were held in samples before DNA extraction. The data were taken from a study of long-term antiretroviral therapy in people with HIV. Survey-level resolution applied to immunoSEQ assay v3.0. TCRdb's table, derived via immunoSEQ multiplex PCR, lists solely in-frame clones and lacks some. The sample consists of over 20,000 clones, 70% to 90% of them appearing once. Notes on the study in general: Among HIV repertoires, CDR3 length ranges were narrower than those of controls. Pre-ART expanded clones dominated the repertoire at every time point.

There are 15 residues in the CDR3. J was trimmed by 9 bases and V by 6 bases; bases with no gene match: 11. Germline CDR1 ENHRY, CDR2 SYGVKD. The starting material was unsorted PBMCs, obtained 0.6 years after starting antiretroviral therapy. The clonotype comes from a man in his sixties with HIV. The genes are TRBV10-3 and TRBJ2-2, with TRBD2 identical over 9 bases. The CDR3 is CAISAGGGRARELFF. The CDR3 coding sequence is TGTGCCATCAGCGCCGGGGGCGGGAGGGCCAGGGAGCTGTTTTTT.